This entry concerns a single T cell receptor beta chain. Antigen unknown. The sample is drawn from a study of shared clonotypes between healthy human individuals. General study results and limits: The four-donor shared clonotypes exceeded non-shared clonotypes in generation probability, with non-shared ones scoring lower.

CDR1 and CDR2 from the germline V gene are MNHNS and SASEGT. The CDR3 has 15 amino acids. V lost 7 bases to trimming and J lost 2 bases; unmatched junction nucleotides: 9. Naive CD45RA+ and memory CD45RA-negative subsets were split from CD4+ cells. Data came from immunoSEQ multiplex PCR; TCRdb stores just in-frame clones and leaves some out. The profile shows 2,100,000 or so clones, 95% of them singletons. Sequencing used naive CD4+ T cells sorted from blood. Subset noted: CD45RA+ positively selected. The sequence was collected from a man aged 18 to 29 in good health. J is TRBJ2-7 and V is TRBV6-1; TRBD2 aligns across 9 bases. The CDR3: CASNVASGATYEQYF. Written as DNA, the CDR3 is TGTGCCAGCAACGTCGCTAGCGGGGCAACCTACGAGCAGTACTTC.